Listed below are T cell receptor beta chains from one sample, sequenced in a study of blood T cell repertoires in COVID-19. The method was immunoSEQ multiplex PCR; TCRdb's version includes in-frame clones alone and lacks a portion of them. This repertoire shows about 270,000 clones, around 89% found once; its top ten account for over 2%. The sequenced sample was PBMCs or T cells enriched from blood (not recorded which). The origin of the receptors is an older woman in a cohort exposed to, infected with or recovered from COVID-19 (not recorded which). The CDR3 runs from the conserved cysteine through the conserved F or W. The D gene is left open where the match is weak. Size is omitted from some rows. Given values are once, few, many or a class for expanded clones.

J,V,D,size,CDR3,DNA
TRBJ1-5,TRBV27,TRBD1,-,CASSSSVQGGQPQHF,TGTGCCAGCAGTTCCTCGGTACAGGGGGGTCAGCCCCAGCATTTT
TRBJ2-7,TRBV19,TRBD2,-,CASSPPGLAGGYEQYF,TGTGCCAGTAGTCCTCCCGGGCTAGCGGGAGGCTACGAGCAGTACTTC
TRBJ2-1,TRBV6-5,-,-,CASSYRQGLNEQFF,TGTGCCAGCAGTTACCGTCAGGGCCTTAATGAGCAGTTCTTC
TRBJ2-1,TRBV7-2,-,once,CASSLAVELAPNEQFF,TGTGCCAGCAGCTTAGCGGTGGAACTAGCCCCCAATGAGCAGTTCTTC
TRBJ1-3,TRBV5-1,-,-,CASSLGQGGSGNTIYF,TGCGCCAGCAGCTTGGGCCAGGGAGGATCTGGAAACACCATATATTTT
TRBJ1-5,TRBV5-6,-,-,CASSFQGIQPQHF,TGTGCCAGCAGCTTCCAGGGGATTCAGCCCCAGCATTTT
TRBJ2-7,TRBV4-2,TRBD2,-,CASSQEPGLATYEQYF,TGTGCCAGCAGCCAAGAACCGGGACTAGCGACCTACGAGCAGTACTTC
TRBJ2-7,TRBV5-1,-,-,CASSPEQPYEQYF,TGCGCCAGCAGCCCGGAACAGCCCTACGAGCAGTACTTC
TRBJ1-5,TRBV2,-,-,CASKEWEGSNQPQHF,TGTGCCAGCAAGGAGTGGGAGGGGAGCAATCAGCCCCAGCATTTT
TRBJ1-5,TRBV19,TRBD1,-,CASSRGQVGIQPQHF,TGTGCCAGTAGTAGGGGACAGGTAGGGATTCAGCCCCAGCATTTT
TRBJ2-5,TRBV7-2,-,-,CASSLVAVFRETQYF,TGTGCCAGCAGCTTAGTAGCAGTTTTTAGAGAGACCCAGTACTTC
TRBJ2-1,TRBV23-1,TRBD2,-,CASRASGRAEGNEQFF,TGCGCCAGCAGGGCTAGCGGGAGGGCCGAGGGGAATGAGCAGTTCTTC
TRBJ1-1,TRBV29-1,-,-,CSVYRSNTEAFF,TGCAGCGTCTACCGGTCGAACACTGAAGCTTTCTTT
TRBJ2-7,TRBV30,-,-,CAWSHRVRYEQYF,TGTGCCTGGAGTCACAGGGTTAGGTACGAGCAGTACTTC
TRBJ1-3,TRBV6-1,-,few,CASSEGGTGNTIYF,TGTGCCAGCAGTGAAGGGGGCACGGGAAACACCATATATTTT
TRBJ2-1,TRBV2,TRBD2,-,CASSEESGILDEQFF,TGTGCCAGCAGTGAGGAAAGCGGGATATTGGATGAGCAGTTCTTC
TRBJ1-1,TRBV18,TRBD1,-,CASSGTVNTEAFF,TGTGCCAGTTCCGGGACAGTGAACACTGAAGCTTTCTTT
TRBJ1-4,TRBV2,TRBD1,-,CASTLGTDEKLFF,TGTGCCAGCACCTTGGGGACAGATGAAAAACTGTTTTTT
TRBJ2-7,TRBV2,-,-,CASSGISPEWQYF,TGTGCCAGCAGTGGGATTAGCCCGGAGTGGCAGTACTTC
TRBJ2-1,TRBV6-5,-,once,CASSYSTESEQFF,TGTGCCAGCAGTTACTCGACAGAAAGTGAGCAGTTCTTC
TRBJ2-7,TRBV6-6,-,-,CASSPNAYEQYF,TGTGCCAGCAGTCCCAATGCCTACGAGCAGTACTTC
TRBJ2-7,TRBV19,-,-,CASSGAQVSYEQYF,TGTGCCAGTAGCGGCGCTCAGGTCTCCTACGAGCAGTACTTC
TRBJ2-1,TRBV5-4,-,-,CASSRGTSLYNEQFF,TGTGCCAGCAGCCGGGGAACAAGCCTATACAATGAGCAGTTCTTC
TRBJ2-1,TRBV24-1,TRBD1,-,CATSDPQGLGTRNEQFF,TGTGCCACCAGTGACCCACAGGGGCTGGGTACAAGGAATGAGCAGTTCTTC
TRBJ2-4,TRBV11-2,-,-,CASSLDSVNIQYF,TGTGCCAGCAGCTTGGATAGCGTTAACATTCAGTACTTC
TRBJ2-3,TRBV18,-,-,CASSPVGGLTDTQYF,TGTGCCAGCTCACCAGTGGGGGGTCTCACAGATACGCAGTATTTT
TRBJ1-2,TRBV11-2,TRBD1,-,CASSLGQGPYYGYTF,TGTGCCAGCAGCTTAGGACAGGGGCCCTACTATGGCTACACCTTC
TRBJ2-3,TRBV4-1,TRBD2,-,CASSQDALAGGTDTQYF,TGCGCCAGCAGCCAAGATGCGCTAGCGGGAGGAACAGATACGCAGTATTTT
TRBJ2-7,TRBV4-2,TRBD2,once,CASSQEREGRKQYF,TGTGCCAGCAGCCAAGAGCGGGAGGGCCGGAAGCAGTACTTC
TRBJ2-3,TRBV28,TRBD2,-,CASILISIPRTSGRSTDTQYF,TGTGCCAGCATCTTAATCAGTATCCCCCGGACTAGCGGGAGGAGCACAGATACGCAGTATTTT
TRBJ1-6,TRBV6-5,-,-,CASSYLGSYNSPLHF,TGTGCCAGCAGTTACCTCGGTTCCTATAATTCACCCCTCCACTTT
TRBJ2-7,TRBV11-2,-,-,CASSTYYEQYF,TGTGCCAGCAGCACTTACTACGAGCAGTACTTC
TRBJ2-3,TRBV25-1,-,-,CASREFQGKGTTDTQYF,TGTGCCAGCAGAGAGTTCCAGGGGAAAGGGACCACAGATACGCAGTATTTT
TRBJ1-2,TRBV7-2,TRBD1,-,CASSPRTGLGYTF,TGTGCCAGCAGCCCCCGGACAGGGTTAGGCTACACCTTC
TRBJ2-1,TRBV6-5,-,-,CASRRGQGPYNEQFF,TGTGCCAGCAGGAGAGGGCAGGGGCCCTACAATGAGCAGTTCTTC
TRBJ2-1,TRBV19,TRBD2,-,CASSILLAGAKQFF,TGTGCCAGTAGTATCTTACTAGCGGGAGCCAAGCAGTTCTTC
TRBJ1-3,TRBV6-1,-,-,CASSENGLVAIYF,TGTGCCAGCAGTGAGAACGGACTCGTTGCCATATATTTT
TRBJ2-5,TRBV10-1,TRBD1,-,CASSGQGATEETQYF,TGCGCCAGCAGCGGACAGGGGGCCACTGAAGAGACCCAGTACTTC
TRBJ2-2,TRBV11-1,-,-,CASSFRLDTGELFF,TGTGCCAGCAGCTTCAGGCTGGACACCGGGGAGCTGTTTTTT
TRBJ2-3,TRBV5-4,TRBD2,-,CASSLGAGGRTDTQYF,TGTGCCAGCAGCTTGGGGGCGGGAGGACGCACAGATACGCAGTATTTT
TRBJ2-2,TRBV28,TRBD2,-,CASSGGGTGELFF,TGTGCCAGCAGCGGGGGGGGGACCGGGGAGCTGTTTTTT
TRBJ2-4,TRBV3-1/TRBV3-2,-,once,CASSQPPQENIQYF,TGTGCCAGCAGCCAGCCGCCACAGGAAAACATTCAGTACTTC